The 30 T cell receptor beta chains given below trace back to one sample, sequenced in a study of shared clonotypes between healthy human individuals. Using immunoSEQ multiplex PCR, the repertoire was profiled, and TCRdb retains in-frame clones only, with some absent. In the table there are 400,000 to 600,000 clones, about 96% of which are singletons. The source material was naive CD4+ T cells sorted from blood. Subset defined: CD45RA+ positively selected. All receptors derive from a woman in her 30s in good health.

Here the CDR3 DNA reads TGTGCCAGCTCACGAGACAACATGAACACTGAAGCTTTCTTT. As protein: CASSRDNMNTEAFF. The gene calls are TRBV18 and TRBJ1-1, with D unresolved. The CDR3 contains 14 residues. Germline V gene data show CDR1 as KGHSH and CDR2 as LQKENI. V lost 4 bases, J lost 0 bases, and 9 bases lay in between.

This chain connects TRBV5-6 to TRBJ2-2, with 10 bases that match TRBD1. Germline V gene data show CDR1 as SGHDT and CDR2 as YYEEEE. The ends lost 4 bases at V and 8 bases at J; junction bases unmatched: 5. The CDR3 totals 14 residues. As DNA, the CDR3 is TGTGCCAGCAGCGGGGACAGGGGTCGAGGGGAGCTGTTTTTT. This translates into CASSGDRGRGELFF.

The V call is TRBV9, the J call TRBJ2-1; 7 bases map to TRBD2. The CDR3 runs to 15 residues. CDR1 is SGDLS, CDR2 YYNGEE, per germline. Unmatched junction bases numbered 5, after V lost 2 bases and J lost 3 bases. The chain's CDR3 is CASSVSSGLYNEQFF. DNA for the CDR3: TGTGCCAGCAGCGTTTCTAGCGGTCTCTACAATGAGCAGTTCTTC. The variable domain in full, with the rest retrieved from reference TRBV9 and TRBJ2-1, is DSGVTQTPKHLITATGQRVTLRCSPRSGDLSVYWYQQSLDQGLQFLIQYYNGEERAKGNILERFSAQQFPDLHSELNLSSLELGDSALYFCASSVSSGLYNEQFFGPGTRLTVL.

The chain couples TRBV5-1 to TRBJ1-1; maybe TRBD1 (5 bases). V gave up 4 bases and J gave up 3 bases, with 16 bases separating them. The germline gives CDR1 SGHRS, CDR2 YFSETQ. The CDR3 covers 15 residues. The CDR3: CASSLVGGWDTEAFF. The CDR3 DNA is TGCGCCAGCAGCCTAGTCGGGGGTTGGGACACTGAAGCTTTCTTT.

The V and J genes are TRBV27 and TRBJ2-7; no firm D call. This CDR3 contains 14 residues. Looked up from germline, CDR1 is MNHEY and CDR2 is SMNVEV (reference sequence). Trimming took off 2 bases at V and 4 bases at J, with 12 bases between the two ends. CDR3 loop: CASSLRVLSYEQYF. DNA for the CDR3: TGTGCCAGCAGTTTAAGGGTTCTTTCGTACGAGCAGTACTTC.

This clone was counted only a few times. This rearrangement joins TRBV4-1 to TRBJ1-5; D call uncertain. Between the trimmed V and J ends, which lost 0 bases and 4 bases, there was a span of 4 bases. Germline values: CDR1 MGHRA, CDR2 YSYEKL. The CDR3 is 13 amino acids. The CDR3 DNA is TGCGCCAGCAGCCAAGATTTAAATCAGCCCCAGCATTTT. This sequence encodes CASSQDLNQPQHF.

The J gene is TRBJ2-5, the V gene TRBV7-2; 7 bases are a match to TRBD2. The CDR3 totals 16 residues. Losses at the gene ends were 4 bases for V and 4 bases for J; bases not matched to a gene: 12. CDR1 is SGHTA and CDR2 is FQGNSA in the germline V gene. CDR3 nucleotide sequence: TGTGCCAGCAGCTCCGGCGGCGGGAGTGGGAGAGAGACCCAGTACTTC. Translated: CASSSGGGSGRETQYF.

A single count supports this clone. The chain joins TRBV4-1 to TRBJ2-7; 9 nucleotides agree with TRBD1. Germline CDR1 is MGHRA and CDR2 is YSYEKL. The ends lost 3 bases at V and 2 bases at J; junction bases unmatched: 8. CDR3 length: 16 residues. The CDR3 region has the DNA TGCGCCAGCAGCCACATCCCGGGACAGGGAACCTACGAGCAGTACTTC. Its translation: CASSHIPGQGTYEQYF.

This clone was detected once. The genes are TRBV18 and TRBJ1-1; 7 bases are a match to TRBD1. This CDR3 comprises 14 residues. CDR1 and CDR2 from the germline V gene are KGHSH and LQKENI. V lost 2 bases and J lost 6; bases outside the gene matches: 6. The CDR3 bases are TGTGCCAGCTCACCAGTCACAAGGGGGCCTGAAGCTTTCTTT. Protein sequence: CASSPVTRGPEAFF.

The chain links TRBV6-6 to TRBJ2-7; no clear D gene. Deletions cut 3 bases from V and 2 bases from J, with 11 bases between. Germline V CDR1 and CDR2: MNHNY, SVGAGI (reference sequence). The CDR3 extends over 14 amino acids. The CDR3 loop reads CASSYRYRTYEQYF. CDR3 DNA sequence: TGTGCCAGCAGTTATCGGTACAGAACCTACGAGCAGTACTTC.

The chain is built from TRBV6-1 and TRBJ1-1; D remains unclear. CDR3 length: 13 amino acids. V was trimmed by 9 bases and J by 2 bases, leaving 13 bases between them. Germline lookup yields CDR1 MNHNS and CDR2 SASEGT. This CDR3 reads CASDIAANTEAFF. DNA for the CDR3: TGTGCCAGTGACATTGCGGCCAACACTGAAGCTTTCTTT.

The V and J genes are TRBV28 and TRBJ2-3; 7 nucleotides line up with TRBD2. Germline V gene data show CDR1 as MDHEN and CDR2 as SYDVKM. Unmatched junction bases numbered 6, after V lost 3 bases and J lost 3 bases. The CDR3 spans 15 residues. CDR3 loop: CASSLAGAGTDTQYF. The CDR3 DNA sequence: TGTGCCAGCAGTTTGGCGGGAGCGGGAACAGATACGCAGTATTTT.

The chain employs TRBV28 and TRBJ1-2; D might be TRBD1 (5 bases). CDR1 is MDHEN, CDR2 SYDVKM, per germline. Trimming stripped 7 bases from V and 3 bases from J, with 15 bases between. The CDR3 has 14 residues. DNA for the CDR3: TGTGCCAGCACCTCCTCATCCAGGGACTATGGCTACACCTTC. Its translation is CASTSSSRDYGYTF.

The V call is TRBV5-8, the J call TRBJ2-5; TRBD1 matches at 9 bases. The germline V gene encodes CDR1 SGHTS and CDR2 YDEGEE. The CDR3 runs to 15 residues. With V trimmed by 4 bases and J by 5 bases, 9 bases remained unmatched. The CDR3 sequence: CASSPWTGERETQYF. For the CDR3, the DNA is TGTGCCAGCAGCCCATGGACAGGGGAGCGGGAGACCCAGTACTTC. Full variable domain (outside the CDR3, taken from reference TRBV5-8 and TRBJ2-5): EAGVTQSPTHLIKTRGQQATLRCSPISGHTSVYWYQQALGLGLQFLLWYDEGEERNRGNFPPRFSGRQFPNYSSELNVNALELEDSALYLCASSPWTGERETQYFGPGTRLLVL.

This sequence joins TRBV10-1 and TRBJ2-4, with 9 bases aligning to TRBD2. V trimming: 9 bases; J trimming: 8 bases; junction bases outside the gene matches: 17. The germline V gene has CDR1 WNHNN and CDR2 SYGVQD (reference sequence). The CDR3 runs to 16 residues. The CDR3 is CASGPRFLAGEDIQYF. The CDR3 DNA sequence: TGCGCCAGTGGTCCACGGTTTTTAGCGGGAGAAGACATTCAGTACTTC.

V usage is TRBV5-5 and J usage is TRBJ2-7; D is uncertain. The CDR3 is 15 residues long. Germline values: CDR1 SGHKS, CDR2 YYEKEE (reference sequence). V dropped 4 bases and J dropped 2 bases, with 16 bases sitting between them. The CDR3 DNA is TGTGCCAGCAGCCATATCGACGGCCGCCCCTACGAGCAGTACTTC. It codes for CASSHIDGRPYEQYF.

The chain employs TRBV2 and TRBJ1-4; possibly TRBD1 for D (6 bases). Germline CDR1 and CDR2: SNHLY and FYNNEI. The ends were cut back, 5 bases at V and 8 bases at J, with 15 bases in the middle. The CDR3 loop spans 14 amino acids. In DNA, the CDR3 is TGTGCCAGCAGTCAGGACAGTGGCCACGAAAAACTGTTTTTT. Translated, it gives CASSQDSGHEKLFF.

The V and J genes are TRBV28 and TRBJ2-5, with unresolved D. TRBJ2-7 explains the end of the DNA better; the J call may be wrong. Per germline, CDR1 MDHEN and CDR2 SYDVKM. There are 10 residues in the CDR3. The CDR3 sequence is CATSHYEQYF. The CDR3 nucleotides are TGTGCCACCAGCCATTACGAGCAGTACTTC.

The chain recombines TRBV7-9 with TRBJ1-2; D is ambiguous. This CDR3 is built from 16 residues. Germline V gene data show CDR1 as SEHNR and CDR2 as FQNEAQ (reference sequence). Trimming shortened V by 2 bases and J by 2 bases, and 15 bases separated the two germline ends. The CDR3 DNA is TGTGCCAGCAGCTTAAGGGCGCGGGGATCAAACTATGGCTACACCTTC. Protein sequence: CASSLRARGSNYGYTF.

The chain employs TRBV4-1 and TRBJ2-5; D unclear. Germline CDR1 is MGHRA and CDR2 is YSYEKL. The ends were cut back, 7 bases at V and 3 bases at J, with 21 bases in the middle. The CDR3 consists of 16 residues. Here the CDR3 DNA reads TGCGCCAGCAAGATTCGTCCGGACCTAACTAAAGAGACCCAGTACTTC. This translates into CASKIRPDLTKETQYF.

This rearrangement joins TRBV6-1 to TRBJ2-3; 7 bases line up with TRBD2. This CDR3 has 16 residues. V dropped 0 bases and J dropped 3; count of bases not matched to a gene: 6. Per the germline V gene, CDR1 is MNHNS and CDR2 is SASEGT. The CDR3 reads CASSEAHGRNTDTQYF. For the CDR3, the DNA is TGTGCCAGCAGTGAAGCGCACGGGAGGAATACAGATACGCAGTATTTT.

The chain couples TRBV5-1 to TRBJ2-1, with TRBD1 matching over 8 bases. The J segment lost 5 bases and the V segment lost 0 bases, leaving 4 bases of the junction unmatched. The CDR3 runs to 15 residues. Germline lookup yields CDR1 SGHRS and CDR2 YFSETQ. The CDR3 region is CASSLGTGSNNEQFF. CDR3 DNA: TGCGCCAGCAGCTTGGGGACAGGGTCTAACAATGAGCAGTTCTTC.

The chain joins TRBV5-4 to TRBJ2-2, with TRBD2 identical over 12 bases. This CDR3 comprises 16 residues. The germline CDR1 and CDR2 sequences are SGHNT and YYREEE (reference sequence). The V segment lost 4 bases and the J segment 1 base; nucleotides outside the gene matches: 2. CDR3 amino acids: CASSPGLAGNTGELFF. CDR3 nucleotides: TGTGCCAGCAGCCCGGGACTAGCGGGGAACACCGGGGAGCTGTTTTTT.

J is TRBJ2-1 and V is TRBV27; 10 bases are a match to TRBD2. Unmatched junction bases numbered 10, after V lost 6 bases and J lost 14 bases. Germline lookup yields CDR1 MNHEY and CDR2 SMNVEV (reference sequence). The CDR3 has 13 residues. The CDR3 loop reads CASRSSGSHPEFF. The CDR3 bases are TGTGCCAGCAGATCTAGCGGGAGTCATCCAGAGTTCTTC.

The chain is built from TRBV29-1 and TRBJ1-2, with D possibly being TRBD1 (5 bases). This CDR3 is 13 amino acids long. Germline values: CDR1 SQVTM, CDR2 ANQGSEA. V was clipped by 7 bases and J by 3 bases, with 15 bases between them. CDR3 DNA: TGCAGCGCCGTAGGGGCGCGGGACTATGGCTACACCTTC. This codes for CSAVGARDYGYTF.

The CDR3 loop reads CASSKGLEDYEQYF. In DNA, the CDR3 is TGTGCCAGCAGTAAGGGGTTGGAGGACTACGAGCAGTACTTC. The J gene is TRBJ2-5, the V gene TRBV5-4; D may correspond to TRBD1 or TRBD2 (5 bases each). With the DNA end fitting TRBJ2-7 better, the J assignment may be wrong. In germline, CDR1 is SGHNT, CDR2 YYREEE (reference sequence). This CDR3 comprises 14 residues.

V gene TRBV28 combines with J gene TRBJ2-7, with TRBD1 matching over 9 bases. In germline, CDR1 is MDHEN, CDR2 SYDVKM. The CDR3 extends over 12 amino acids. J gave up 4 bases and V 8 bases, and 3 bases lay outside the gene matches. In DNA, the CDR3 is TGTGCCAGCGGGACAGGGTTATACGAGCAGTACTTC. As protein: CASGTGLYEQYF.

Comment on this clone: Other DNA sequences of this sample code for an identical CDR3. The V and J genes are TRBV15 and TRBJ1-5; possibly TRBD1 for D (6 bases). Trimming left V 0 bases short and J 2 bases short, with 14 bases between. The CDR3 runs 17 residues. Per the germline V gene, CDR1 is LNHNV and CDR2 is YYDKDF (reference sequence). CDR3 region: CATSREYDRSRNQPQHF. For the CDR3, the DNA is TGTGCCACCAGCAGAGAATATGACAGGAGTCGCAATCAGCCCCAGCATTTT.

The sample holds one count of this clone. This rearrangement joins TRBV28 to TRBJ2-3; 9 bases agree with TRBD2. This CDR3 comprises 17 residues. Per germline, CDR1 MDHEN and CDR2 SYDVKM. V dropped 5 bases and J dropped 7; count of bases not matched to a gene: 16. DNA for the CDR3: TGTGCCAGCAGTCCCCGGATGGCGGGAGGGCCAGTGAATACGCAGTATTTT. Translating gives CASSPRMAGGPVNTQYF.

V is TRBV7-9 and J is TRBJ1-1; D is unresolved. The V and J ends lost 2 bases and 11 bases respectively, with 15 bases between them. CDR3 size: 13 residues. Germline V gene lookup returns CDR1 SEHNR and CDR2 FQNEAQ (reference sequence). CDR3 sequence: CASSLNDALGAFF. The CDR3 DNA reads as TGTGCCAGCAGCTTAAACGACGCCTTAGGTGCTTTCTTT.